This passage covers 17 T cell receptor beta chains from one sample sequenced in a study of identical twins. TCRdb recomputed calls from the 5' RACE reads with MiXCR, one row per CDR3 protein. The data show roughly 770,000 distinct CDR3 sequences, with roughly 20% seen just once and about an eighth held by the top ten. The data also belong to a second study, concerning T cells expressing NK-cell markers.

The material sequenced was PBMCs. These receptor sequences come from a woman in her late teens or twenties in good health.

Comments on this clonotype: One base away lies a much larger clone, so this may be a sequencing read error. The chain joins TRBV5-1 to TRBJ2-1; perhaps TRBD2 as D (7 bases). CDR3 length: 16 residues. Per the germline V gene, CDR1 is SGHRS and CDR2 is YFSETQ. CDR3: CASSLQGGGQNKEQFF. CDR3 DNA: TGCGCCAGCAGCTTACAGGGCGGGGGACAAAACAAAGAGCAGTTCTTC.

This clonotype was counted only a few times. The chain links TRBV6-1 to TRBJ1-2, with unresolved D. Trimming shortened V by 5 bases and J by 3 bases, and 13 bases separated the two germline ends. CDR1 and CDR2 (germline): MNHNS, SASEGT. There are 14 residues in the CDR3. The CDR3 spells CASSPPGNHYGYTF. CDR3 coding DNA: TGTGCCAGCAGTCCCCCCGGAAACCACTATGGCTACACCTTC.

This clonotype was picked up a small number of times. In DNA, the CDR3 is TGCAGTGCTGAAACAGGGGGCAAGGAGACCCAGTACTTC. It encodes CSAETGGKETQYF. The chain combines TRBV20-1 with TRBJ2-5; 9 bases match TRBD1. Germline V gene sequence: CDR1 DFQATT, CDR2 SNEGSKA (reference sequence). This CDR3 comprises 13 residues. The J segment lost 5 bases and the V segment lost 5 bases, leaving 6 bases of the junction unmatched.

For the CDR3, the DNA is TGCGCCAGCAGCCGAGGCAGGGGGCAAGGCCCCTCCGAGCAGTACTTC. Encoded protein: CASSRGRGQGPSEQYF. The chain carries TRBV4-3 and TRBJ2-7; the match to TRBD1 covers 8 bases. This CDR3 has 16 residues. Germline values: CDR1 LGHNA, CDR2 YSLEER. J gave up 6 bases and V 4 bases, and 14 bases lay outside the gene matches.

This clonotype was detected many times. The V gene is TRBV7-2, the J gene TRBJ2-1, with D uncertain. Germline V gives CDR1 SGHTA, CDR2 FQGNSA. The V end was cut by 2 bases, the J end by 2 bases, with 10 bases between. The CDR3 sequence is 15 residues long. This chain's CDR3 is CASSLHPSAYNEQFF. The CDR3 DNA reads TGTGCCAGCAGCTTACACCCCAGCGCCTACAATGAGCAGTTCTTC.

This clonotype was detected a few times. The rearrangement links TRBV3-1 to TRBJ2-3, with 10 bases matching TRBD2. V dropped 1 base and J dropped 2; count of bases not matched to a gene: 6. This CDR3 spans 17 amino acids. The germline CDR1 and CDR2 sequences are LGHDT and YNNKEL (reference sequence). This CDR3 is CASSQGTSGTHTDTQYF. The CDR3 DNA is TGTGCCAGCAGCCAAGGGACTAGCGGAACCCACACAGATACGCAGTATTTT.

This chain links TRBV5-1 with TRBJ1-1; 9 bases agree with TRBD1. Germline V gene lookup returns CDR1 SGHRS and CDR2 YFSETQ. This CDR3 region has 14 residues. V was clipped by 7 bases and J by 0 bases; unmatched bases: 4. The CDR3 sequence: CASGRTGVNTEAFF. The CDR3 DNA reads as TGCGCCAGCGGCAGGACAGGGGTGAACACTGAAGCTTTCTTT.

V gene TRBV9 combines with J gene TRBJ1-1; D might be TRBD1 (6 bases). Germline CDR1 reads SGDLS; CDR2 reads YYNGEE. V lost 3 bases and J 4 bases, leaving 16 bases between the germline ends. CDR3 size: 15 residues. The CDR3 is CASSDRPTGSTEAFF. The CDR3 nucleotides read TGTGCCAGCAGCGACAGACCAACAGGGAGCACTGAAGCTTTCTTT.

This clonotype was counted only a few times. CDR3 loop: CAIRETGTGELFF. The CDR3 DNA follows: TGTGCCATCCGGGAGACGGGTACCGGGGAGCTGTTTTTT. This sequence joins TRBV15 and TRBJ2-2, with TRBD2 as a possible D gene (6 bases). Per the germline V gene, CDR1 is LNHNV and CDR2 is YYDKDF (reference sequence). V was trimmed by 10 bases and J by 5 bases, leaving 14 bases between them. This CDR3 spans 13 amino acids.

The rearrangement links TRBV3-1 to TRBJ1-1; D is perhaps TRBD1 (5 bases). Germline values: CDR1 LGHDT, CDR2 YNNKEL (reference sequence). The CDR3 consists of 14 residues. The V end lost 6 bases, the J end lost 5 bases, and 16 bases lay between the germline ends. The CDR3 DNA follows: TGTGCCAGCAGTCTTACGACAGCGGGAACTGAAGCTTTCTTT. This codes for CASSLTTAGTEAFF.

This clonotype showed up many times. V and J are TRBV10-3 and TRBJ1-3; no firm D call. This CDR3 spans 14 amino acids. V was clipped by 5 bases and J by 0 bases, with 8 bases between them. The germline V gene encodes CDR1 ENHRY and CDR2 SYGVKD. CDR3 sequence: CAISHIGSGNTIYF. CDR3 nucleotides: TGTGCCATCAGTCACATAGGCTCTGGAAACACCATATATTTT.

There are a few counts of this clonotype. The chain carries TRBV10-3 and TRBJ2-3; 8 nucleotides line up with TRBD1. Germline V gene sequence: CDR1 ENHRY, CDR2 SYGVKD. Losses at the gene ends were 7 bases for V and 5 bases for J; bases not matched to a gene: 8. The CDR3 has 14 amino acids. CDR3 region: CAITRQGIEDTQYF. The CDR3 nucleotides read TGTGCCATCACCCGACAGGGGATAGAAGATACGCAGTATTTT.

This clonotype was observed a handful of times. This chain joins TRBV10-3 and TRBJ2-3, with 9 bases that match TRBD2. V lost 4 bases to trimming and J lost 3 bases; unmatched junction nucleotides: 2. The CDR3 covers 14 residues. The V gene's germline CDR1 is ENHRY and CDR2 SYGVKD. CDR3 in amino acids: CAISASGATDTQYF. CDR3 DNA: TGTGCCATCAGTGCTAGCGGGGCAACAGATACGCAGTATTTT.

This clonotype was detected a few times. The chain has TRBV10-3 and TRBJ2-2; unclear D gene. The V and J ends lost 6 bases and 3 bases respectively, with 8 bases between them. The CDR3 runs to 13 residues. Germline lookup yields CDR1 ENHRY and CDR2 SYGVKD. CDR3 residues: CAIRMDDTGELFF. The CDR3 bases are TGTGCCATCAGGATGGACGACACCGGGGAGCTGTTTTTT.

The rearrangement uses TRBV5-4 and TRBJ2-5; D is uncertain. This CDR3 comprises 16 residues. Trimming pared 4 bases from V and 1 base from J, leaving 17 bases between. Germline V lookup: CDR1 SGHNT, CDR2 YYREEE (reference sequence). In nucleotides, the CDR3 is TGTGCCAGCAGCCGGTCCTTAGGTGGCGGCCAAGAGACCCAGTACTTC. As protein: CASSRSLGGGQETQYF.

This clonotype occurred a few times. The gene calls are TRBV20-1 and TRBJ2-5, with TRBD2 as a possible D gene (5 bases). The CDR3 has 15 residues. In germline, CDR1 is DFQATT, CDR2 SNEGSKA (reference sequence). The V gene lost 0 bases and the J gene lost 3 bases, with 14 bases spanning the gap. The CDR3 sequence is CSARDRRLGEETQYF. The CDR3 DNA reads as TGCAGTGCTAGAGATCGAAGGCTGGGAGAAGAGACCCAGTACTTC.

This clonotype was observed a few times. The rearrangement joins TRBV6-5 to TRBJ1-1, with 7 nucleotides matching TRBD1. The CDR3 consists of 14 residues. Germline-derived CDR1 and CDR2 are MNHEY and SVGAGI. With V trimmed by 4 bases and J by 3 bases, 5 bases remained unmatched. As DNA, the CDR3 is TGTGCCAGCAGTTCGACAGGGTCGGACACTGAAGCTTTCTTT. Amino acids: CASSSTGSDTEAFF.